The clone carrying this T cell receptor beta chain appeared a few times. Its specificity is unknown. This specimen belongs to a study of T cell repertoires in cytomegalovirus infection. At the level of the study: Public signatures in TCR beta pointed to CMV infection and matching HLA type. Study-level results: The response measured ex vivo was dominated by TCR beta clonotypes (HLA-C-restricted and CMV-specific). People with CMV and the relevant HLA were identified by cumulative public TCR beta family frequency.

TCRdb re-called the reads through MiXCR, storing one row per CDR3 protein. The sample carries around 260,000 distinct CDR3 sequences, more than 20% recorded once. The CDR3 spans 12 residues. Germline values: CDR1 MNHEY, CDR2 SVGAGI. V shed 2 bases, J shed 6 bases, and the junction held 0 bases outside the gene matches. The rearrangement uses TRBV6-5 and TRBJ1-1; 7 bases align to TRBD1. What was sequenced was PBMCs. The receptor was derived from a human donor in good health (CMV status not recorded). Some clones in this sample may be carry-over from other donors' samples. The CDR3 reads CASSYTGAEAFF. The CDR3 DNA reads TGTGCCAGCAGTTACACAGGGGCTGAAGCTTTCTTT.